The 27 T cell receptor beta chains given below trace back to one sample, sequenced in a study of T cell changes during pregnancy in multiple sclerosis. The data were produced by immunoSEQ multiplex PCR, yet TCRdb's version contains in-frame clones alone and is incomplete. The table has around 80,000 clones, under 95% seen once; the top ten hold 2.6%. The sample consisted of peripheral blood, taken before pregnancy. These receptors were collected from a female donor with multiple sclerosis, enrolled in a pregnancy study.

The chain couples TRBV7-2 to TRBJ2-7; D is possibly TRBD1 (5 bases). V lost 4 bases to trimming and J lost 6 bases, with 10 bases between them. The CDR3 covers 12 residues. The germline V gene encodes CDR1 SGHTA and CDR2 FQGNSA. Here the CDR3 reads CASSSPQGEQYF. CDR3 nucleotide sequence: TGTGCCAGCAGCTCCCCCCAGGGCGAGCAGTACTTC.

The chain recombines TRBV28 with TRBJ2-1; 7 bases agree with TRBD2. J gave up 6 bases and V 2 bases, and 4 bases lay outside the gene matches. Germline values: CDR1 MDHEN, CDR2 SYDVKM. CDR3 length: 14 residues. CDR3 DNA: TGTGCCAGCAGTTTACTGGGGGGGGGCAATGAGCAGTTCTTC. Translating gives CASSLLGGGNEQFF.

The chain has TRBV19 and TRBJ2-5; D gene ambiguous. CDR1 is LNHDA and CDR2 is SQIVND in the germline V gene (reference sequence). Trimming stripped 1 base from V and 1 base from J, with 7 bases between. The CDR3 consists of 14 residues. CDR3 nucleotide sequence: TGTGCCAGTAGTATAGTTCGCGGCCAAGAGACCCAGTACTTC. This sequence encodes CASSIVRGQETQYF. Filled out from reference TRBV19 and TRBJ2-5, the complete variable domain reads DGGITQSPKYLFRKEGQNVTLSCEQNLNHDAMYWYRQDPGQGLRLIYYSQIVNDFQKGDIAEGYSVSREKKESFPLTVTSAQKNPTAFYLCASSIVRGQETQYFGPGTRLLVL.

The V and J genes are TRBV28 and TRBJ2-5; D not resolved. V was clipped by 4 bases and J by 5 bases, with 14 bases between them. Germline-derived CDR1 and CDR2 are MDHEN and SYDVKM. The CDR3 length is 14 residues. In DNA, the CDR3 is TGTGCCAGCAGTTCAGCCTCCATCGGGGAGACCCAGTACTTC. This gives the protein CASSSASIGETQYF.

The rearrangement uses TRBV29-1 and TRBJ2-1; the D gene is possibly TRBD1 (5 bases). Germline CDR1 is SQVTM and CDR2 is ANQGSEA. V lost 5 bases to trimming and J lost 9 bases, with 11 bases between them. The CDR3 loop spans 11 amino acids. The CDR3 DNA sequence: TGCAGCGTTCTTCAGGGATCTGAGCAGTTCTTC. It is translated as CSVLQGSEQFF.

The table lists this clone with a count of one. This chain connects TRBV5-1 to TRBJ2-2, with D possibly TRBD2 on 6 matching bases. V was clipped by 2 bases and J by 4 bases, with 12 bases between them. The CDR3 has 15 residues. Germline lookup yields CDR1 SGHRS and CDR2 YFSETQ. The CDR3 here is CASSFTGSTTGELFF. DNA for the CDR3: TGCGCCAGCAGCTTTACCGGGAGCACCACCGGGGAGCTGTTTTTT.

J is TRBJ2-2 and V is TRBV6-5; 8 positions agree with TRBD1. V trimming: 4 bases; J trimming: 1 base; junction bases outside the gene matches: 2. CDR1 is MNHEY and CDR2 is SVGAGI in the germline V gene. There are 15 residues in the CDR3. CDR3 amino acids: CASSSTGGNTGELFF. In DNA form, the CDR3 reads TGTGCCAGCAGTTCCACAGGGGGGAACACCGGGGAGCTGTTTTTT.

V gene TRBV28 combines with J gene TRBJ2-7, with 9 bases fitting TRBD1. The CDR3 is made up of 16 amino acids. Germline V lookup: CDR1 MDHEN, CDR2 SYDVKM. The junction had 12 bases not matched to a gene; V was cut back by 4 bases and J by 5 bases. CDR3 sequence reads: CASSYVGGTGYHEQYF. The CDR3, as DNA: TGTGCCAGCAGTTATGTGGGGGGGACAGGGTACCACGAGCAGTACTTC.

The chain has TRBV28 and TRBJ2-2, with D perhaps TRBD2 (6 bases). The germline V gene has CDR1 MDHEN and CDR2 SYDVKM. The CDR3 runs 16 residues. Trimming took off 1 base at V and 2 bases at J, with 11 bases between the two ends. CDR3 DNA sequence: TGTGCCAGCAGTTTATTAGGGACTCCAAACACCGGGGAGCTGTTTTTT. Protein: CASSLLGTPNTGELFF. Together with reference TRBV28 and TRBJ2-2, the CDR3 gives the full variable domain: DVKVTQSSRYLVKRTGEKVFLECVQDMDHENMFWYRQDPGLGLRLIYFSYDVKMKEKGDIPEGYSVSREKKERFSLILESASTNQTSMYLCASSLLGTPNTGELFFGEGSRLTVL.

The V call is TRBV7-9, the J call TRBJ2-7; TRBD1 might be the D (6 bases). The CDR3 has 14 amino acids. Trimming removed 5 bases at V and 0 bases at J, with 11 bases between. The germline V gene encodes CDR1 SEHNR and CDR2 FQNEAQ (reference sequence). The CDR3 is CASSARDTSYEQYF. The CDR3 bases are TGTGCCAGCAGCGCCCGGGACACCTCCTACGAGCAGTACTTC.

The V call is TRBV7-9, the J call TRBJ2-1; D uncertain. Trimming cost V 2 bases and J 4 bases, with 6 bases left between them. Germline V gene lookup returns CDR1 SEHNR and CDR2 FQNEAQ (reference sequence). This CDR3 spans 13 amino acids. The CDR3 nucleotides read TGTGCCAGCAGCTTATCAGAATACAATGAGCAGTTCTTC. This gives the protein CASSLSEYNEQFF.

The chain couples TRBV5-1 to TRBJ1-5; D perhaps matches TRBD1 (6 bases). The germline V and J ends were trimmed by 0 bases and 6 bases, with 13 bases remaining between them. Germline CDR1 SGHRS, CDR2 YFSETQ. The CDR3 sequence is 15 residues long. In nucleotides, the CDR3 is TGCGCCAGCAGCTTGGAGACAGGTAGGGGTCAGCCCCAGCATTTT. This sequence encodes CASSLETGRGQPQHF.

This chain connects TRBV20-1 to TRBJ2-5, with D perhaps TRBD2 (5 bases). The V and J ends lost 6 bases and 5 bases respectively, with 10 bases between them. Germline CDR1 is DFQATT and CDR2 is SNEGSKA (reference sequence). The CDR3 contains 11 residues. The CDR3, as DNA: TGCAGTGCGAGGGTAGTCGAGACCCAGTACTTC. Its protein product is CSARVVETQYF.

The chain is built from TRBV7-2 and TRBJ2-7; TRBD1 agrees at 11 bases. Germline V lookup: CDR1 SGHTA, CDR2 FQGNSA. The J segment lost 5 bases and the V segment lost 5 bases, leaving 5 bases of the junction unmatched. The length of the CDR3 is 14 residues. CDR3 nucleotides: TGTGCCAGCAGCCCGGACAGGGGGCAGGACGAGCAGTACTTC. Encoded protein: CASSPDRGQDEQYF.

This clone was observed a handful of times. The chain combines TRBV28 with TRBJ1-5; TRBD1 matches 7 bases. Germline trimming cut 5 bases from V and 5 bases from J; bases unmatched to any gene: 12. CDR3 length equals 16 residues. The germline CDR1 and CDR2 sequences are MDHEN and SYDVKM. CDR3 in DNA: TGTGCCAGCAGTACCGCGGGACAGCGGCCCCATCAGCCCCAGCATTTT. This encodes CASSTAGQRPHQPQHF.

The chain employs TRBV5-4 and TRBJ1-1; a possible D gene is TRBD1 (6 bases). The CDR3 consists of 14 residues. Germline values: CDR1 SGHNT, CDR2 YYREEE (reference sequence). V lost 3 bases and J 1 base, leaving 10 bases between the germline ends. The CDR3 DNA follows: TGTGCCAGCAGCTCCACAGGGCAGAACACTGAAGCTTTCTTT. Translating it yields CASSSTGQNTEAFF.

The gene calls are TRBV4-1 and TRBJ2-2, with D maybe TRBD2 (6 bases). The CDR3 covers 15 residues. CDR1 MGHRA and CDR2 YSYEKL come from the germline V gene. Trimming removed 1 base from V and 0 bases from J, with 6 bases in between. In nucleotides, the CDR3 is TGCGCCAGCAGCCAAGCGGGAGCGAACACCGGGGAGCTGTTTTTT. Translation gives CASSQAGANTGELFF.

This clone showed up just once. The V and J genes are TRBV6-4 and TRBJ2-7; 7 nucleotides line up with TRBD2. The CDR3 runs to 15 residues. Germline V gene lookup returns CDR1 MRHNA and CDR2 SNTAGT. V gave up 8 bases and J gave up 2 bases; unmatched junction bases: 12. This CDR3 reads CASYPSGLGAYEQYF. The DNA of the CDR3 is TGTGCCAGCTACCCTAGCGGACTAGGTGCCTACGAGCAGTACTTC.

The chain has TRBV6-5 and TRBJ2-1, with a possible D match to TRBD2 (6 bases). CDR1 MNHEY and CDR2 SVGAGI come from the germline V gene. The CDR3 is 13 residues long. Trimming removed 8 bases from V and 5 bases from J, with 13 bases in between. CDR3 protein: CASGGEANNEQFF. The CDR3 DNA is TGTGCCAGCGGCGGGGAAGCCAACAATGAGCAGTTCTTC.

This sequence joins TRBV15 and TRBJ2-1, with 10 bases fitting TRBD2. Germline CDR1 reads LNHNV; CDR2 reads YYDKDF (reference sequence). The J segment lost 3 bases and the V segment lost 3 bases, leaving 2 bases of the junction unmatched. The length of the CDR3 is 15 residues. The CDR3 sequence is CATSSRLAGYNEQFF. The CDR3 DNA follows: TGTGCCACCAGCAGCCGACTAGCGGGCTACAATGAGCAGTTCTTC. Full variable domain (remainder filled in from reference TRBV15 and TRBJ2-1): DAMVIQNPRYQVTQFGKPVTLSCSQTLNHNVMYWYQQKSSQAPKLLFHYYDKDFNNEADTPDNFQSRRPNTSFCFLDIRSPGLGDTAMYLCATSSRLAGYNEQFFGPGTRLTVL.

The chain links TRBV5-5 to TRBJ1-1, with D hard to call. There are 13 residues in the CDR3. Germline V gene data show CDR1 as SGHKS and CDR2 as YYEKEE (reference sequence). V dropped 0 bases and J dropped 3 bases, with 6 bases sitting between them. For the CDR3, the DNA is TGTGCCAGCAGCTTGGCTGGGCACACTGAAGCTTTCTTT. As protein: CASSLAGHTEAFF. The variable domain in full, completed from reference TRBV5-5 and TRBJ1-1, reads DAGVTQSPTHLIKTRGQQVTLRCSPISGHKSVSWYQQVLGQGPQFIFQYYEKEERGRGNFPDRFSARQFPNYSSELNVNALLLGDSALYLCASSLAGHTEAFFGQGTRLTVV.

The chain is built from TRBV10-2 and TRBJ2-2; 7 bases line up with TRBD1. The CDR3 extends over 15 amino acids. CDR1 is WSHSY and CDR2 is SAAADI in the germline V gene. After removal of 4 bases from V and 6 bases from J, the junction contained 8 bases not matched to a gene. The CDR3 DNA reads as TGCGCCAGCAGTGGGGGACAGACCCTACCCGGGGAGCTGTTTTTT. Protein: CASSGGQTLPGELFF.

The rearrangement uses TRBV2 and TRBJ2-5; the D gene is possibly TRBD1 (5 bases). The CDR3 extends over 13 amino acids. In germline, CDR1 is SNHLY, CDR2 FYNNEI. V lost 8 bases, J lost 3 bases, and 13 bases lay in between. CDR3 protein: CASRSIREETQYF. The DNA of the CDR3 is TGTGCCAGCCGTTCAATCAGGGAAGAGACCCAGTACTTC.

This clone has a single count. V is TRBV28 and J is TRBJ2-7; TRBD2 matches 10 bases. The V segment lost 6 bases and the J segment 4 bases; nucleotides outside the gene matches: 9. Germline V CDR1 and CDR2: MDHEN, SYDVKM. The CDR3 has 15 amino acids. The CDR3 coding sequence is TGTGCCAGCAGCTCTCTAGCGGGAGAGCTATACGAGCAGTACTTC. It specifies CASSSLAGELYEQYF.

The CDR3 bases are TGTGCCAGCAGTTTAACCGAACTAGCGGGAGGCGAGGAGCAGTACTTC. It encodes CASSLTELAGGEEQYF. The chain carries TRBV28 and TRBJ2-7, with 12 nucleotides matching TRBD2. Trimming cost V 2 bases and J 7 bases; bases outside gene matches: 9. Germline CDR1 MDHEN, CDR2 SYDVKM. There are 16 residues in the CDR3.

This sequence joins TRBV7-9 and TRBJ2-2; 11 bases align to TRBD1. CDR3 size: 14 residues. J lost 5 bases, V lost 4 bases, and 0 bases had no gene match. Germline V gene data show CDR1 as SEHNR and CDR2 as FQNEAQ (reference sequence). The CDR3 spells CASSWDRGTGELFF. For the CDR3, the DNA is TGTGCCAGCAGCTGGGACAGGGGGACCGGGGAGCTGTTTTTT.

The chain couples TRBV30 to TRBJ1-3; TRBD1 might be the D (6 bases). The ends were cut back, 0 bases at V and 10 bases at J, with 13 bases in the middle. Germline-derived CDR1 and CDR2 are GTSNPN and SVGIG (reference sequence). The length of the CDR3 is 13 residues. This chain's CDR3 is CAWSVGGAGTIYF. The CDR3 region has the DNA TGTGCCTGGAGTGTAGGGGGGGCCGGGACCATATATTTT.